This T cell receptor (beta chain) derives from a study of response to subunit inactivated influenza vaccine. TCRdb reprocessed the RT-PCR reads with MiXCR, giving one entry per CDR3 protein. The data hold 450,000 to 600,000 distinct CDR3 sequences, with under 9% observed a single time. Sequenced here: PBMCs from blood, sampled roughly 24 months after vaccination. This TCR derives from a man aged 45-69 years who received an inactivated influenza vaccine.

The CDR3: CASSQMSRTGGAFF. The CDR3 coding sequence is TGTGCCAGCAGCCAAATGTCGAGGACAGGGGGAGCTTTCTTT. The genes are TRBV3-1 and TRBJ1-1, with 10 bases matching TRBD1. V lost 2 bases to trimming and J lost 10 bases; unmatched junction nucleotides: 7. CDR3 size: 14 residues. Germline V gives CDR1 LGHDT, CDR2 YNNKEL (reference sequence).